These T cell receptor beta chains were read from a single sample in a study of blood T cell repertoires in COVID-19. The data were produced by immunoSEQ multiplex PCR, yet TCRdb's version contains in-frame clones alone and is incomplete. The data show a few hundred thousand clones, with roughly nine tenths seen just once and approximately 6.2% held by the top ten. The sequencing sample was made of peripheral blood. The receptor source for this set is a man in his 60s with acute or convalescent COVID-19. CDR3s include the opening cysteine and the closing phenylalanine or tryptophan. The order of the fields is V gene, clone size, J gene, D gene, CDR3 protein, CDR3 DNA. D genes are given only for firm matches. Clone sizes are given selectively: once, few, many, or a class where the clone is expanded.

v_call: TRBV28
clone_size: NA
j_call: TRBJ2-7
d_call: NA
cdr3_aa: CASSLRVGSIPYEQYF
cdr3_nt: TGTGCCAGCAGTTTAAGGGTTGGGAGCATCCCCTACGAGCAGTACTTC

v_call: TRBV2
clone_size: NA
j_call: TRBJ2-1
d_call: TRBD2
cdr3_aa: CASSVRLAGAYEFF
cdr3_nt: TGTGCCAGCAGTGTAAGACTAGCGGGAGCATACGAGTTCTTC

v_call: TRBV7-2
clone_size: NA
j_call: TRBJ2-1
d_call: TRBD1
cdr3_aa: CASSRTGVLSYNEQFF
cdr3_nt: TGTGCCAGCAGCCGGACAGGGGTCTTGTCCTACAATGAGCAGTTCTTC

v_call: TRBV25-1
clone_size: NA
j_call: TRBJ1-4
d_call: NA
cdr3_aa: CASSETGITNEKLFF
cdr3_nt: TGTGCCAGCAGTGAAACAGGGATCACTAATGAAAAACTGTTTTTT

v_call: TRBV2
clone_size: few
j_call: TRBJ1-3
d_call: TRBD1
cdr3_aa: CASIPDRVSGNTIYF
cdr3_nt: TGTGCCAGCATTCCCGACAGGGTCTCTGGAAACACCATATATTTT

v_call: TRBV6-5
clone_size: NA
j_call: TRBJ2-1
d_call: NA
cdr3_aa: CASSPRALGNEQFF
cdr3_nt: TGTGCCAGCAGTCCGCGGGCTCTTGGGAATGAGCAGTTCTTC

v_call: TRBV15
clone_size: once
j_call: TRBJ2-7
d_call: TRBD2
cdr3_aa: CATSRDLSGNYEQYF
cdr3_nt: TGTGCCACCAGCAGAGATCTCAGCGGGAATTACGAGCAGTACTTC

v_call: TRBV27
clone_size: NA
j_call: TRBJ1-5
d_call: NA
cdr3_aa: CASSLGAGPQPQHF
cdr3_nt: TGTGCCAGCAGTTTAGGGGCAGGGCCTCAGCCCCAGCATTTT

v_call: TRBV7-9
clone_size: NA
j_call: TRBJ2-2
d_call: NA
cdr3_aa: CASSLPVQMAGELFF
cdr3_nt: TGTGCCAGCAGCTTACCTGTGCAGATGGCCGGGGAGCTGTTTTTT

v_call: TRBV3-1/TRBV3-2
clone_size: NA
j_call: TRBJ2-7
d_call: TRBD2
cdr3_aa: CASSQDILAGPGSEQYF
cdr3_nt: TGTGCCAGCAGCCAAGATATCCTAGCGGGACCGGGGTCCGAGCAGTACTTC

v_call: TRBV28
clone_size: NA
j_call: TRBJ1-5
d_call: TRBD1
cdr3_aa: CASRSTGENQPQHF
cdr3_nt: TGTGCCAGCAGATCGACAGGGGAGAATCAGCCCCAGCATTTT

v_call: TRBV6-5
clone_size: NA
j_call: TRBJ2-7
d_call: NA
cdr3_aa: CASSSISGRRSDEQYF
cdr3_nt: TGTGCCAGCAGTTCCATCAGCGGTCGGAGATCGGACGAGCAGTACTTC

v_call: TRBV7-3
clone_size: NA
j_call: TRBJ2-1
d_call: TRBD1
cdr3_aa: CASSSGQGAVNEQFF
cdr3_nt: TGTGCCAGCAGCTCCGGACAGGGGGCTGTCAATGAGCAGTTCTTC

v_call: TRBV3-1/TRBV3-2
clone_size: NA
j_call: TRBJ1-2
d_call: TRBD1
cdr3_aa: CASSLQGAPDYGYTF
cdr3_nt: TGTGCCAGCAGCCTACAGGGGGCGCCGGACTATGGCTACACCTTC

v_call: TRBV30
clone_size: NA
j_call: TRBJ2-5
d_call: TRBD2
cdr3_aa: CAWGLGVETQYF
cdr3_nt: TGTGCCTGGGGACTAGGCGTAGAGACCCAGTACTTC

v_call: TRBV24-1
clone_size: NA
j_call: TRBJ1-2
d_call: NA
cdr3_aa: CATSDLRVRGYTF
cdr3_nt: TGTGCCACCAGTGATTTGCGGGTGCGAGGCTACACCTTC

v_call: TRBV3-1/TRBV3-2
clone_size: NA
j_call: TRBJ2-7
d_call: NA
cdr3_aa: CASSHPQGSLSYEQYF
cdr3_nt: TGTGCCAGCAGCCACCCACAGGGAAGCCTCTCCTACGAGCAGTACTTC

v_call: TRBV30
clone_size: NA
j_call: TRBJ2-5
d_call: NA
cdr3_aa: CAWSALTSAQETQYF
cdr3_nt: TGTGCCTGGAGTGCCCTGACTAGTGCCCAAGAGACCCAGTACTTC

v_call: TRBV18
clone_size: NA
j_call: TRBJ2-3
d_call: TRBD1
cdr3_aa: CASSRRSGGTDTQYF
cdr3_nt: TGTGCCAGCTCACGCCGCTCAGGGGGAACAGATACGCAGTATTTT

v_call: TRBV10-3
clone_size: few
j_call: TRBJ2-2
d_call: NA
cdr3_aa: CAISDRGRVGELFF
cdr3_nt: TGTGCCATCAGTGACCGAGGGCGGGTCGGGGAGCTGTTTTTT

v_call: TRBV6-2/TRBV6-3
clone_size: once
j_call: TRBJ2-5
d_call: TRBD2
cdr3_aa: CASSYPGLAGGFEETQYF
cdr3_nt: TGTGCCAGCAGTTACCCAGGACTAGCGGGAGGTTTCGAAGAGACCCAGTACTTC

v_call: TRBV25-1
clone_size: NA
j_call: TRBJ2-7
d_call: NA
cdr3_aa: CASSAPGQGGGEQYF
cdr3_nt: TGTGCCAGCAGTGCCCCCGGGCAGGGTGGAGGGGAGCAGTACTTC

v_call: TRBV25-1
clone_size: NA
j_call: TRBJ1-5
d_call: NA
cdr3_aa: CASSDWGGDNQPQHF
cdr3_nt: TGTGCCAGCAGTGATTGGGGAGGGGACAATCAGCCCCAGCATTTT

v_call: TRBV9
clone_size: NA
j_call: TRBJ1-6
d_call: TRBD1
cdr3_aa: CASSIRDRGSPLHF
cdr3_nt: TGTGCCAGCAGCATCCGGGACAGGGGATCACCCCTCCACTTT

v_call: TRBV30
clone_size: NA
j_call: TRBJ1-2
d_call: NA
cdr3_aa: CAWTLRGTYGYTF
cdr3_nt: TGTGCCTGGACGCTAAGGGGCACCTATGGCTACACCTTC

v_call: TRBV6-5
clone_size: NA
j_call: TRBJ1-4
d_call: TRBD1
cdr3_aa: CASSRTGANEKLFF
cdr3_nt: TGTGCCAGCAGTAGGACAGGGGCTAATGAAAAACTGTTTTTT

v_call: TRBV5-8
clone_size: NA
j_call: TRBJ1-6
d_call: NA
cdr3_aa: CASRSWDKFYNSPLHF
cdr3_nt: TGTGCCAGCAGATCTTGGGACAAATTCTATAATTCACCCCTCCACTTT

v_call: TRBV7-2
clone_size: few
j_call: TRBJ2-7
d_call: TRBD1
cdr3_aa: CASRGPGTAYEQYF
cdr3_nt: TGTGCCAGCAGAGGCCCCGGGACAGCCTACGAGCAGTACTTC

v_call: TRBV5-4
clone_size: NA
j_call: TRBJ2-7
d_call: NA
cdr3_aa: CASSLASSSEQYF
cdr3_nt: TGTGCCAGCAGCTTGGCCTCTAGTTCCGAGCAGTACTTC

v_call: TRBV6-2/TRBV6-3
clone_size: NA
j_call: TRBJ1-5
d_call: NA
cdr3_aa: CASRPSRGRGGNQPQHF
cdr3_nt: TGTGCCAGCAGACCTAGCAGGGGTAGAGGCGGCAATCAGCCCCAGCATTTT

v_call: TRBV19
clone_size: NA
j_call: TRBJ2-3
d_call: TRBD2
cdr3_aa: CASRNAGGTDTQYF
cdr3_nt: TGTGCCAGTAGGAACGCGGGGGGCACAGATACGCAGTATTTT

v_call: TRBV27
clone_size: NA
j_call: TRBJ1-6
d_call: NA
cdr3_aa: CASSFTRSSPLHF
cdr3_nt: TGTGCCAGCAGTTTCACGCGTTCCTCACCCCTCCACTTT